This T cell receptor beta chain was captured by sequencing in a study of blood T cell repertoires in COVID-19. Study details: Samples came from the United States, Italy and Spain, spanning acute and convalescent COVID-19. Nucleic acid was either cDNA or gDNA, and it came from T cells, B-cell-depleted T cells, or PBMCs.

Original methodology: Amplification of reference gene primers provided the estimated nucleated cell counts. Only in-frame clones appear in the TCRdb table, and some are missing; sequencing was by immunoSEQ multiplex PCR. V and J calls and clone size are copied from that table; D and trimming were computed from the DNA. Here the sample spans approximately 50,000 clones, 70% to 80% being singletons. V dropped 3 bases and J dropped 7 bases, with 10 bases sitting between them. CDR3 length: 13 residues. This chain links TRBV12-3 or TRBV12-4 with TRBJ1-5; TRBD1 might be the D (5 bases). The sample consisted of peripheral blood. The source is a man between 65 and 85 years old with acute or convalescent COVID-19. CDR3 nucleotides: TGTGCCAGCAGTTTTCAGACAGACCAGCCCCAGCATTTT. This gives the protein CASSFQTDQPQHF.